The rows below give T cell receptor beta chains drawn from one sample of a study of human T cells and chemical hapten exposure. TCRdb itself ran the RACE reads through MiXCR, one entry per CDR3 protein. The sample includes around 250,000 distinct CDR3 sequences, more than 6.5% of them seen just once. The sequencing here drew on whole blood, taken in connection with sensitization to the hapten diphenylcyclopropenone (DPC). The source is a woman between 40 and 50 years old with alopecia areata. Some clones in this sample may be carry-over from other donors' samples. CDR3s leave out the opening cysteine and the closing phenylalanine or tryptophan. A D gene is named only where the DNA matches it firmly.

D: .; V: TRBV4-3; length: 12; J: TRBJ2-1; CDR3: ASSRAGSYNEQF
D: .; V: TRBV7-2; length: 10; J: TRBJ2-5; CDR3: ASGKHQETQY
D: TRBD2; V: TRBV4-3; length: 14; J: TRBJ2-7; CDR3: ASSQVIAGGPSQQY
D: .; V: TRBV28; length: 10; J: TRBJ2-5; CDR3: ASRLGGETQY
D: TRBD2; V: TRBV10-3; length: 13; J: TRBJ2-7; CDR3: ASRVGSGPPYEQY
D: .; V: TRBV20-1; length: 10; J: TRBJ1-6; CDR3: SARESNSPLH
D: .; V: TRBV29-1; length: 9; J: TRBJ1-1; CDR3: SVDLHREAF
D: .; V: TRBV6-5; length: 13; J: TRBJ2-3; CDR3: ASSYSYRDTDTQY
D: TRBD2; V: TRBV6-1; length: 13; J: TRBJ2-7; CDR3: ASSESGRAHHEQY
D: .; V: TRBV12-3/TRBV12-4; length: 13; J: TRBJ1-5; CDR3: ASSLDRARGQPQH
D: .; V: TRBV6-5; length: 11; J: TRBJ2-7; CDR3: ASSTTENHEQY
D: TRBD1; V: TRBV4-3; length: 13; J: TRBJ1-1; CDR3: ASSPGRGRWAEAF
D: .; V: TRBV29-1; length: 13; J: TRBJ1-2; CDR3: SVEGSAVGNYGYT
D: TRBD2; V: TRBV20-1; length: 11; J: TRBJ2-2; CDR3: SAASGRTGELF
D: .; V: TRBV5-1; length: 14; J: TRBJ1-1; CDR3: ASSFVSGDPNTEAF
D: TRBD2; V: TRBV3-1; length: 14; J: TRBJ2-1; CDR3: ASSQRTGGSYNEQF
D: .; V: TRBV27; length: 12; J: TRBJ2-7; CDR3: ASSRGTNTHEQY
D: .; V: TRBV12-3/TRBV12-4; length: 13; J: TRBJ2-3; CDR3: ASSPGLARTDTQY